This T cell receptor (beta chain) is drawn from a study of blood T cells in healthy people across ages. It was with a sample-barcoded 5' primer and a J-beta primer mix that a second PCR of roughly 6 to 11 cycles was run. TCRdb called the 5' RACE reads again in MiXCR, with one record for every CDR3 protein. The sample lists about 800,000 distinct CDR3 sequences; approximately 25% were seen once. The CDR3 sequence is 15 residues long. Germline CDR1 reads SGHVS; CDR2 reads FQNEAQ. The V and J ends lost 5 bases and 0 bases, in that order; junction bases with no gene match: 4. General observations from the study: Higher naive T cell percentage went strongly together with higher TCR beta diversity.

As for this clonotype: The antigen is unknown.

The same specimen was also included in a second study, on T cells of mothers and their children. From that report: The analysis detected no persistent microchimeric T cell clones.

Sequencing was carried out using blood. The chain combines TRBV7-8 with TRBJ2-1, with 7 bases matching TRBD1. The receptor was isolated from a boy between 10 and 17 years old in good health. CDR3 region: CASSPGTASYNEQFF. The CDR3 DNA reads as TGTGCCAGCAGCCCCGGGACAGCCTCCTACAATGAGCAGTTCTTC. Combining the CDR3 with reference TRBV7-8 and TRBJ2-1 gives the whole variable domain GAGVSQSPRYKVAKRGQDVALRCDPISGHVSLFWYQQALGQGPEFLTYFQNEAQLDKSGLPSDRFFAERPEGSVSTLKIQRTQQEDSAVYLCASSPGTASYNEQFFGPGTRLTVL.